This note documents a single T cell receptor beta chain sequence. These data are taken from a study of CD8 T cells in Susac syndrome. Germline lookup yields CDR1 MNHEY and CDR2 SMNVEV (reference sequence). Trimming removed 0 bases from V and 8 bases from J, with 11 bases in between. There are 14 residues in the CDR3. High-throughput TCR beta sequencing covered peripheral CD8+ and CD4+ T cells. TEMRA cells were enriched by FACS, while CD8+ and CD4+ T cells were obtained through a negative isolation that was performed magnetically. Random hexamers served to reverse transcribe roughly 0.45 to 1 ug RNA. MiXCR, applied by TCRdb to the immunoSEQ multiplex PCR reads, yields one record per CDR3 protein. The data contain about 210,000 distinct CDR3 sequences, 95% of them singletons.

This clonotype was obtained from a human donor with multiple sclerosis. Sequenced material: CD4+ T cells from PBMCs. The chain combines TRBV27 with TRBJ2-1; D call uncertain. The CDR3 nucleotides read TGTGCCAGCAGTTTATCATCCACTAAGGATGAGCAGTTCTTC. Protein sequence: CASSLSSTKDEQFF.